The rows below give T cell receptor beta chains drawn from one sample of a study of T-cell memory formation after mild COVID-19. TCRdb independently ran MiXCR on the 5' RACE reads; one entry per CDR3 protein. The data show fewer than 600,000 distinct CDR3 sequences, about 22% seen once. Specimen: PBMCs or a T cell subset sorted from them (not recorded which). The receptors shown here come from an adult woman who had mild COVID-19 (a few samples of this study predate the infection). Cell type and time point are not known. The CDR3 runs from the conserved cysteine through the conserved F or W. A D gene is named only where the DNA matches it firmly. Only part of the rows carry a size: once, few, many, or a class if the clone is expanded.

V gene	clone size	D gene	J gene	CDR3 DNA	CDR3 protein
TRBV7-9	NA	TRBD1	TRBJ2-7	TGTGCCAGCGGGTGGGACAGGGGAGCCGAGCAGTACTTC	CASGWDRGAEQYF
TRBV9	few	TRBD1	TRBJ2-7	TGTGCCAGCAGCGTAGACGGACAGGGGTACTACGAGCAGTACTTC	CASSVDGQGYYEQYF
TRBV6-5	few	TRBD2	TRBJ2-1	TGTGCCAGCAGGCCGCCGGGGGGGGTGGAGCAGTTCTTC	CASRPPGGVEQFF
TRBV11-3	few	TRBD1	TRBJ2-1	TGTGCCAGCAGCTTAGCCGGACAGGGGCCCCGGGAGCAGTTCTTC	CASSLAGQGPREQFF
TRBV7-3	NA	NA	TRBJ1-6	TGTGCCAGCAGCCGGGGACGATACCAGGCCAATTCACCCCTCCACTTT	CASSRGRYQANSPLHF
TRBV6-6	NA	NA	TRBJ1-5	TGTGCCAGCAGTTACGAGGGATTTGGCAATCAGCCCCAGCATTTT	CASSYEGFGNQPQHF
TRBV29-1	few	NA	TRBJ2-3	TGCAGCGTTCCTAGGGACTTCTCCATAGATACGCAGTATTTT	CSVPRDFSIDTQYF
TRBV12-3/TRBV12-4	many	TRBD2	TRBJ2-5	TGTGCCAGCAGTTTCCAAGCGGGGGGCCCCCAGACCCAGTACTTC	CASSFQAGGPQTQYF
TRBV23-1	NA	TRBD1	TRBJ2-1	TGCGCCAGCAGTCAAACACCGGGACAGGGGCGGAATGAGCAGTTCTTC	CASSQTPGQGRNEQFF
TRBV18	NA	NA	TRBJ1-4	TGTGCCAGCTCACCGAGCGTGGAGGGTGAAAAACTGTTTTTT	CASSPSVEGEKLFF
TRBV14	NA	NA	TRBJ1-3	TGTGCCAGCAGCCCACTGTATGGGGAACACTCTGGAAACACCATATATTTT	CASSPLYGEHSGNTIYF
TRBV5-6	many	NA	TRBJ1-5	TGTGCCAGCAGCACCCGGGACGGTCTGGCCCAGCATTTT	CASSTRDGLAQHF
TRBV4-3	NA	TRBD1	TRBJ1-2	TGCGCCAGCAGCCAAGGCTCTGACAGGGATGGCTACACCTTC	CASSQGSDRDGYTF
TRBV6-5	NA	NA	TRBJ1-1	TGTGCCAGCAGTTACTCGAGGACAGAGGGCACTGAAGCTTTCTTT	CASSYSRTEGTEAFF
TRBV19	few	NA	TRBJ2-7	TGTGCCAGTAGCCTGGACGACGCAGCCTACGAGCAGTACTTC	CASSLDDAAYEQYF
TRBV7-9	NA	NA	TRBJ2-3	TGTGCCAGCAGCTTACTAGTGGGTTCAGATACGCAGTATTTT	CASSLLVGSDTQYF